The next 27 T cell receptor beta chains were all read from a single sample in a study of cytomegalovirus exposure and HLA in healthy donors. This table comes from immunoSEQ multiplex PCR, and its TCRdb copy is limited to in-frame clones, with some not included. The table lists roughly 300,000 clones, approximately 90% of them singletons. Sequencing was performed on PBMCs. The origin of the receptors is a young woman in good health and CMV-seronegative.

The chain recombines TRBV11-2 with TRBJ2-3; a possible D gene is TRBD2 (5 bases). This CDR3 region has 16 residues. Between the trimmed V and J ends, which lost 4 bases and 3 bases, there was a span of 17 bases. Germline CDR1 SGHAT, CDR2 FQNNGV. CDR3 sequence: CASSSLPGLRTDTQYF. The CDR3 DNA reads as TGTGCCAGCAGCTCGTTGCCTGGACTTCGAACAGATACGCAGTATTTT.

The rearrangement links TRBV6-9 to TRBJ2-7, with 8 nucleotides matching TRBD1. J gave up 5 bases and V 5 bases, and 11 bases lay outside the gene matches. Per the germline V gene, CDR1 is MNHGY and CDR2 is SVAAGI. The CDR3 is 15 residues long. CDR3 in amino acids: CASSHPNRGNHEQYF. The CDR3 bases are TGTGCCAGCAGTCACCCCAACAGGGGGAACCACGAGCAGTACTTC.

This clone appeared once. This chain uses TRBV5-6 with TRBJ2-1; the match to TRBD1 covers 9 bases. V was clipped by 4 bases and J by 4 bases; unmatched bases: 6. The CDR3 sequence is 15 residues long. Germline V gene data show CDR1 as SGHDT and CDR2 as YYEEEE. CDR3 protein: CASSRQGGLYNEQFF. CDR3 sequence (DNA): TGTGCCAGCAGCCGACAGGGGGGTCTTTACAATGAGCAGTTCTTC.

V usage is TRBV5-1 and J usage is TRBJ1-1; D is ambiguous. CDR3 length: 15 residues. Trimming stripped 0 bases from V and 0 bases from J, with 9 bases between. Germline assignment: CDR1 SGHRS and CDR2 YFSETQ. CDR3 in amino acids: CASSLDVGVNTEAFF. The CDR3 DNA sequence: TGCGCCAGCAGCTTGGACGTGGGCGTGAACACTGAAGCTTTCTTT.

This clone was seen a single time. The rearrangement links TRBV15 to TRBJ2-1; 8 positions agree with TRBD2. There are 18 residues in the CDR3. V was pared by 0 bases and J by 1 base, with 8 bases of the junction left unmatched. Germline loops: CDR1 LNHNV, CDR2 YYDKDF (reference sequence). The CDR3 DNA reads as TGTGCCACCAGCAGAGATATTGGGCCTAGCGGGTCCTACAATGAGCAGTTCTTC. Protein product: CATSRDIGPSGSYNEQFF.

The CDR3 loop is CASSPPPPPDRGHTEAFF. The CDR3 DNA reads TGTGCCAGCAGCCCGCCACCACCACCCGACAGGGGGCACACTGAAGCTTTCTTT. The chain has TRBV25-1 and TRBJ1-1, with 10 bases that match TRBD1. This CDR3 contains 18 residues. The V gene end was trimmed by 6 bases and the J gene end by 3 bases; junction bases not matched to a gene: 16. CDR1 and CDR2 (germline): MGHDK, SYGVNS.

This chain connects TRBV10-3 to TRBJ2-5; perhaps TRBD1 as D (6 bases). The CDR3 runs 15 residues. CDR1 ENHRY and CDR2 SYGVKD come from the germline V gene. V lost 6 bases to trimming and J lost 5 bases, with 19 bases between them. The CDR3 sequence: CAISPTGGSGETQYF. The CDR3 region has the DNA TGTGCCATCAGCCCGACAGGCGGGTCAGGGGAGACCCAGTACTTC.

The chain employs TRBV27 and TRBJ1-4; 9 positions match TRBD1. V lost 5 bases, J lost 8 bases, and 9 bases stayed unmatched. The CDR3 is made up of 15 amino acids. Germline V gene data show CDR1 as MNHEY and CDR2 as SMNVEV (reference sequence). The CDR3 loop reads CASSTGQGSREKLFF. The CDR3, as DNA: TGTGCCAGCAGTACAGGACAGGGGAGCCGGGAAAAACTGTTTTTT.

The chain has TRBV13 and TRBJ2-7; no clear D. Germline lookup yields CDR1 PRHDT and CDR2 FYEKMQ (reference sequence). Trimming cost V 4 bases and J 7 bases, with 11 bases left between them. The CDR3 is 12 residues long. CDR3 bases: TGTGCCAGCAGCTCCCCCGCCGGTGAGCAGTACTTC. Protein product: CASSSPAGEQYF.

This chain links TRBV7-6 with TRBJ1-6; 9 positions match TRBD1. Germline CDR1 SGHVS, CDR2 FNYEAQ. Trimming removed 4 bases from V and 7 bases from J; junction bases left unmatched: 5. The CDR3 is made up of 15 amino acids. The DNA for the CDR3 is TGTGCCAGCAGCTCGTTACAGGGGGCGAATTCACCCCTCCACTTT. Protein sequence: CASSSLQGANSPLHF.

This clone was recorded only once. This rearrangement joins TRBV27 to TRBJ2-3; 10 bases match TRBD1. V shed 5 bases, J shed 11 bases, and the junction held 7 bases outside the gene matches. The CDR3 has 13 amino acids. Germline V gene data show CDR1 as MNHEY and CDR2 as SMNVEV (reference sequence). CDR3 bases: TGTGCCAGCAGTGGGTCCCGGGACAGGGGGCAGTATTTT. Protein product: CASSGSRDRGQYF.

The J gene is TRBJ2-3, the V gene TRBV10-1; 11 nucleotides match TRBD2. This CDR3 has 12 residues. Germline CDR1 is WNHNN and CDR2 is SYGVQD (reference sequence). V shed 9 bases, J shed 6 bases, and the junction held 2 bases outside the gene matches. DNA of the CDR3: TGCGCCAGACTAGCGGGAGAGGATACGCAGTATTTT. It is translated as CARLAGEDTQYF.

This sequence joins TRBV15 and TRBJ2-3, with 9 nucleotides matching TRBD1. V shed 4 bases and J 4 bases; nucleotides not matched to a gene: 6. Per germline, CDR1 LNHNV and CDR2 YYDKDF (reference sequence). CDR3 length equals 15 residues. CDR3 DNA: TGTGCCACCAGCAAGAGACAGGGGGAAGCAGATACGCAGTATTTT. It is translated as CATSKRQGEADTQYF.

This chain joins TRBV6-1 and TRBJ1-5, with TRBD1 identical over 9 bases. There are 13 residues in the CDR3. Germline lookup yields CDR1 MNHNS and CDR2 SASEGT. Trimming at V came to 6 bases and at J to 6 bases, leaving 3 bases not matched to a gene. CDR3 DNA: TGTGCCAGCAGGGGACAGGGCGGTCAGCCCCAGCATTTT. Its protein product is CASRGQGGQPQHF.

The gene calls are TRBV6-5 and TRBJ1-3; D is possibly TRBD1 (5 bases). Germline assignment: CDR1 MNHEY and CDR2 SVGAGI. This CDR3 comprises 14 residues. Trimming took 6 bases from V and 5 from J, leaving 14 bases between them. As DNA, the CDR3 is TGTGCCAGCAGGGGCGGGACGCACCGAAACACCATATATTTT. As protein: CASRGGTHRNTIYF.

V is TRBV21-1 and J is TRBJ2-1; the table's D call, TRBD2, has no DNA check behind it. TRBV21-1 is a pseudogene locus. This CDR3 contains 18 residues. CDR3 amino acids: CASSKVRLAGDSYNEQFF. The DNA for the CDR3 is TGTGCCAGCAGCAAAGTCCGACTAGCGGGAGACTCCTACAATGAGCAGTTCTTC.

Comments on this clone: Other DNA sequences from this sample encode an identical CDR3 as well. The chain is built from TRBV28 and TRBJ1-5; D is unresolved. Trimming shortened V by 2 bases and J by 2 bases, and 10 bases separated the two germline ends. In germline, CDR1 is MDHEN, CDR2 SYDVKM. CDR3 size: 15 residues. The chain's CDR3 is CASSLRGGGNQPQHF. As DNA, the CDR3 is TGTGCCAGCAGTTTACGCGGAGGTGGCAATCAGCCCCAGCATTTT.

The chain joins TRBV27 to TRBJ2-7, with D possibly being TRBD1 (8 bases). This CDR3 is built from 18 residues. With 3 bases removed from V and 6 bases from J, the gap between germline ends came to 27 bases. Germline loops: CDR1 MNHEY, CDR2 SMNVEV (reference sequence). CDR3 sequence (DNA): TGTGCCAGCAGTTTCCAGGCCCCGGACAGGGAGGGAAGGGCCGAGCAGTACTTC. This sequence encodes CASSFQAPDREGRAEQYF.

The chain combines TRBV7-2 with TRBJ1-1, with D possibly TRBD1 on 6 matching bases. CDR1 is SGHTA, CDR2 FQGNSA, per germline. The germline V and J ends were trimmed by 5 bases and 1 base, with 11 bases remaining between them. This CDR3 is 14 amino acids long. CDR3 in DNA: TGTGCCAGCAGCCGCCGGACAGCGAACACTGAAGCTTTCTTT. Translation gives CASSRRTANTEAFF.

The chain is built from TRBV5-1 and TRBJ2-1; 10 bases map to TRBD1. The CDR3 has 15 residues. Germline values: CDR1 SGHRS, CDR2 YFSETQ. J gave up 7 bases and V 4 bases, and 8 bases lay outside the gene matches. CDR3 bases: TGCGCCAGCAGCGGTACGGACAGGGGGATTAATGAGCAGTTCTTC. Protein product: CASSGTDRGINEQFF.

The chain has TRBV27 and TRBJ1-5, with a possible D match to TRBD1 (5 bases). The CDR3 extends over 16 amino acids. Germline V gene sequence: CDR1 MNHEY, CDR2 SMNVEV (reference sequence). Trimming took off 3 bases at V and 0 bases at J, with 12 bases between the two ends. In DNA form, the CDR3 reads TGTGCCAGCAGTTTGAGACAGCCGTATAGCAATCAGCCCCAGCATTTT. Translation gives CASSLRQPYSNQPQHF.

This clone was picked up a small number of times. This chain joins TRBV29-1 and TRBJ1-2; D remains ambiguous. This CDR3 is 14 amino acids long. Germline assignment: CDR1 SQVTM and CDR2 ANQGSEA. Trimming removed 6 bases at V and 8 bases at J, with 22 bases between. CDR3 DNA sequence: TGCAGCGTGGATGGTTGGGGAGGCAGCTTAGGCTACACCTTC. Its protein product is CSVDGWGGSLGYTF. Full variable domain (missing parts from reference TRBV29-1 and TRBJ1-2): SAVISQKPSRDICQRGTSLTIQCQVDSQVTMMFWYRQQPGQSLTLIATANQGSEATYESGFVIDKFPISRPNLTFSTLTVSNMSPEDSSIYLCSVDGWGGSLGYTFGSGTRLTVV.

The V gene is TRBV2, the J gene TRBJ2-5; no clear D. V lost 1 base, J lost 1 base, and 10 bases lay in between. The V gene's germline CDR1 is SNHLY and CDR2 FYNNEI. CDR3 length equals 15 residues. Here the CDR3 reads CASSEGLTSQETQYF. The CDR3 nucleotides read TGTGCCAGCAGTGAAGGGCTTACGTCCCAAGAGACCCAGTACTTC.

In this sample, this clone turned up a few times. The chain recombines TRBV20-1 with TRBJ1-2; 7 bases are shared with TRBD1. In germline, CDR1 is DFQATT, CDR2 SNEGSKA (reference sequence). Trimming removed 6 bases from V and 8 bases from J; junction bases left unmatched: 6. The CDR3 sequence is 11 residues long. CDR3 amino acids: CSARQGWGYTF. CDR3 DNA sequence: TGCAGTGCCAGACAGGGCTGGGGCTACACCTTC.

The V gene is TRBV28, the J gene TRBJ1-5, with 7 positions matching TRBD1. CDR1 MDHEN and CDR2 SYDVKM come from the germline V gene. The V and J ends lost 3 bases and 0 bases, in that order; junction bases with no gene match: 11. The CDR3 totals 18 residues. The CDR3 sequence: CASSFVWDRIYSNQPQHF. The DNA of the CDR3 is TGTGCCAGCAGTTTCGTATGGGACAGAATTTATAGCAATCAGCCCCAGCATTTT.

This chain uses TRBV7-2 with TRBJ2-1; D not certain. Germline V gives CDR1 SGHTA, CDR2 FQGNSA. V was pared by 1 base and J by 9 bases, with 10 bases between. This CDR3 comprises 13 residues. Written as DNA, the CDR3 is TGTGCCAGCAGCTTAGTCACCGGGTCTGAGCAGTTCTTC. This sequence encodes CASSLVTGSEQFF.

This clone has just one count. V is TRBV4-3 and J is TRBJ2-7; perhaps TRBD1 as D (7 bases). The germline V and J ends were trimmed by 1 base and 6 bases, with 13 bases remaining between them. The CDR3 is made up of 14 amino acids. CDR1 is LGHNA, CDR2 YSLEER, per germline. The chain's CDR3 is CASSQGRAGGEQYF. For the CDR3, the DNA is TGCGCCAGCAGCCAAGGGAGGGCAGGGGGCGAGCAGTACTTC.